This is a list of T cell receptor beta chains from one sample in a study of blood T cell repertoires in COVID-19. Profiling relied on immunoSEQ multiplex PCR, and the TCRdb table lists in-frame clones only, not all of them. The repertoire holds about 65,000 clones, nearly 85% seen once, with roughly 41% in the top ten. The sequenced sample was peripheral blood. Every receptor here comes from a human donor in a cohort sampled during active COVID-19. The CDR3 runs from the conserved cysteine through the conserved F or W. A D gene is named only where the DNA matches it firmly. Clone size, where shown, is once, few, many, or a class for clones that have expanded.

TRBJ1-2,.,TRBD1,TRBV6-2/TRBV6-3,CASSYYRGGYTF,TGTGCCAGCAGTTATTACAGGGGCGGCTACACCTTC
TRBJ1-5,.,.,TRBV6-2/TRBV6-3,CASSYSRGAGNQPQHF,TGTGCCAGCAGTTACTCGCGGGGGGCCGGCAATCAGCCCCAGCATTTT
TRBJ1-2,.,.,TRBV29-1,CSVEDNYSYTF,TGCAGCGTTGAAGACAACTATAGCTACACCTTC
TRBJ2-7,.,.,TRBV7-9,CASSGDNSYEQYF,TGTGCCAGCAGCGGGGACAACTCCTACGAGCAGTACTTC
TRBJ1-1,.,TRBD1,TRBV27,CASSPSRRTGVTEAFF,TGTGCCAGCAGTCCATCAAGGCGGACAGGGGTCACTGAAGCTTTCTTT
TRBJ1-2,.,TRBD1,TRBV5-6,CASSLVGTGGNYGYTF,TGTGCCAGCAGCTTGGTGGGGACAGGGGGTAACTATGGCTACACCTTC
TRBJ2-2,once,.,TRBV2,CASRATGTGELFF,TGTGCCAGCAGAGCTACAGGGACCGGGGAGCTGTTTTTT
TRBJ2-7,.,.,TRBV21-1,CASRSNRVTDEQYF,TGTGCCAGCAGAAGCAACAGGGTCACCGACGAGCAGTACTTC
TRBJ1-1,.,.,TRBV6-5,CASSYGRGGNTEAFF,TGTGCCAGCAGTTACGGCCGGGGGGGGAACACTGAAGCTTTCTTT
TRBJ1-6,.,.,TRBV5-8,CASSRFTGASSYNSPLHF,TGTGCCAGCAGCCGATTCACAGGAGCTTCCTCCTATAATTCACCCCTCCACTTT
TRBJ1-2,.,TRBD1,TRBV7-9,CASSLSGQGTYYGYTF,TGTGCCAGCAGCTTATCCGGACAGGGGACATACTATGGCTACACCTTC